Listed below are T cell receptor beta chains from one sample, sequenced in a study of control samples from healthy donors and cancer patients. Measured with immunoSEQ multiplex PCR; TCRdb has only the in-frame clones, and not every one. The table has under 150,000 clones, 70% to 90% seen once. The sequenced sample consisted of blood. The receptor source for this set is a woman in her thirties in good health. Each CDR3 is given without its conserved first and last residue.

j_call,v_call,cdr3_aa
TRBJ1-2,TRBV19,ASSIDQPGGYT
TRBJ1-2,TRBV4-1,ASSQPFLLGYT
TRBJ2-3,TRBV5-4,ASSLGLAGVTDTQY
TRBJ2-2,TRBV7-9,ASSLQGTGELF
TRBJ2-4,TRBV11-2,ASSLGTSGFLAKNIQY
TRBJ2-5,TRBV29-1,SVSGQKETQY
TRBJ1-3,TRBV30,AWSVQPGISGNTIY
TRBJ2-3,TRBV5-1,ASSPASAGNTDTQY
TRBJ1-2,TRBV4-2,ASSQGTPGLGYGYT
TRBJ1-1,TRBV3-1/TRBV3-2,ASSQGAGDRDAF
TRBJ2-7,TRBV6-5,ASRTLYEQY
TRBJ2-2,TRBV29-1,SVDPGPHTGELF
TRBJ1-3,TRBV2,ASSAGTPGNTIY
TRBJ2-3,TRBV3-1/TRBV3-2,ASSQDPSYSTDTQY
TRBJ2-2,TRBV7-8,ASSFQAAGTGELF
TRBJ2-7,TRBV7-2,ASSLAVRDYEQY
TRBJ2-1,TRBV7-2,ASSPSNRTIYNEQF
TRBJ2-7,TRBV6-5,ASSWSSGTYEQY
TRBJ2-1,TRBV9,ASSVAGSDYNEQF
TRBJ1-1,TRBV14,ASSQDYRHLGGFTEAF
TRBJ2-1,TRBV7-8,ASSLSSSLQF
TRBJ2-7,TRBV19,ASSTNSDSYEQY
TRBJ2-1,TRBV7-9,ASSLNLAGAYEQF
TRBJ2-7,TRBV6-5,ASSYPGLASNEQY
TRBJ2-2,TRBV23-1,ASSQSTTGGRTGELF
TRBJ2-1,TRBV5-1,ASSLGSSGAYNEQF
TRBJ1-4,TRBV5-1,ASSQYSTGGEKLF
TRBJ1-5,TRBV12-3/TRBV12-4,ASTLAGNQPQH
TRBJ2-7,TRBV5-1,ASSLATSPLYEQY
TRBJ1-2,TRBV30,AWSLDLSDGYT
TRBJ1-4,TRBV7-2,ASSFATNEKLF
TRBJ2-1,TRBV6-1,ASSEPGIYNEQF
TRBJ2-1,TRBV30,AWRSLLATYNEQF
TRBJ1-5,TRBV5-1,ASSATGTENQPQH
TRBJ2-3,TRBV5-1,ASREGLATSTDTQY
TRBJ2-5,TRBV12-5,ASGLGLQGGETQY
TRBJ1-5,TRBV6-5,ASMENDPQH
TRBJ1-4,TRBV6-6,ASSSWTATNEKLF
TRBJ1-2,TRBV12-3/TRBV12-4,ASSPTGRYGYT
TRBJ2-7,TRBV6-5,ASSYSRDRHYEQY
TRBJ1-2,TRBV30,AWREKGDYGYT
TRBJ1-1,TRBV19,ASNKGGAANTEAF
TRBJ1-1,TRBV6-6,ASSYSTGPSNTEAF
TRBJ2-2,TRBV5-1,ASKSQAGVHTGELF
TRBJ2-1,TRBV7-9,ASSLATGYYNEQF